This TCR beta chain was sequenced in a study of Graves' ophthalmopathy and Graves' hyperthyroidism (dated by TCRdb to between 2017 and 2018). Regarding the study in general: A patient counted as having stable hyperthyroidism if there was no progression to ophthalmopathy within 18 months of follow-up. To tell Graves' ophthalmopathy apart from Graves' hyperthyroidism, and to predict which patients would progress to ophthalmopathy, the study relied on TCR beta repertoire signatures. In total, approximately 130 blood samples were TCR-sequenced: fewer than 50 ophthalmopathy, some 75 hyperthyroidism and roughly 17 hyperthyroidism-to-ophthalmopathy patients. To explore V-J signatures that separate ophthalmopathy from hyperthyroidism, a discovery set of about a hundred patients was enrolled, consisting of 40 to 45 with ophthalmopathy and roughly 60 with stable hyperthyroidism. An independent validation cohort was composed of approximately 19 hyperthyroidism patients and around 16 patients who later progressed from hyperthyroidism to ophthalmopathy. T-cell repertoires of thyroid tissue and blood were compared in a handful of hyperthyroidism patients. Following sample collection, hyperthyroidism patients were given methimazole at a starting dose of 30 mg daily, and ophthalmopathy patients were given high-dose intravenous methylprednisolone. Broader findings and caveats from the paper: Most of the expanded thyroid clonotypes with a frequency above 0.001 were also detected in blood, and it was suggested that the thyroid immune response may be reflected by blood repertoires. No statistical method was used to predetermine the sample size, and group allocation was not hidden from the investigators. In cross-validation, the 13-signature model distinguished ophthalmopathy from stable hyperthyroidism with more than 85% sensitivity and about 81% specificity, while in the test set the corresponding values were about 80% and 75%. In validation, the model predicted ophthalmopathy progression with nearly 71% sensitivity and 72.22% specificity; 12 predicted patients were CT-confirmed with GO in a median of around 6 months.

The hyperthyroidism patients were 18 to 65 years old and newly diagnosed, with a disease duration of less than 2 months. Anyone with other autoimmune diseases, uncontrolled infections, pregnancy or lactation was excluded from the study. Clinical symptoms, serum thyroxine, TRAb, thyroid ultrasound and orbital computed tomography were used for diagnosis. Total RNA was extracted with Trizol reagent and quality-checked on an Agilent 2100 Bioanalyzer. Turning to this clonotype: This clone's antigen is unknown. No base qualities exist here, and no much larger clone lies one base off it.

For repertoire sequencing, the TCR beta CDR3 regions were amplified from RNA transcripts. A first-round RT-PCR used HTBI primers with the Qiagen OneStep RT-PCR kit, followed by a second-round multiplex PCR, size selection and purification. Sequencing of the libraries was carried out on an Illumina HiSeq2000 in paired-end mode with 100 bp reads. The authors' analysis ran thus. Reads were processed with SOAPnuke, discarding reads with adapters, uncalled bases, mean Phred below 15, or no exact constant-primer or identifier match. COPE v1.2.5 was used to merge the high-quality paired reads. Clonotypes were defined as unique nucleotide sequences and were aligned to IMGT TRB V, D and J references using MiTCR v1.1. The analysis was limited to V-J combinations with a frequency above 0.0001, which together covered approximately 99% of repertoires. A TCR clonal expansion and chaos score per V-J combination was defined as the ratio of F50 clonal expansion to chaos observed in the TCRdist matrix. Welch's t-statistics and random forest were used to narrow the features down to 13 V-J combinations, which were then fed into a naive Bayes classifier. The similarity between thyroid and blood repertoires was quantified using the Morisita-Horn index. Clones were called with MiXCR by TCRdb after fastp trimmed the public reads at Q25, and only in-frame beta chains were retained. Merged by CDR3 protein, the rows form single entries marked with the most common genes and DNA. Here the V and J calls rest on TCRdb's processing, not on the authors' analysis. The sample contains over a million distinct CDR3 sequences, 35% to 40% of them found a single time. The ten largest clonotypes hold approximately 10% of the sample.

Looking up the germline V gene (reference sequence) yields CDR1 SEHNR and CDR2 FQNEAQ. The CDR3 starts with the cysteine, ends with the phenylalanine, and has 14 residues. The retained sequence is limited to the CDR3, 42 bases, with the frame set at the first base. Trimming at the junction amounts to 5 bases on V and 6 bases on J, and the germline ends lie 15 bases apart. The material sequenced was peripheral blood or thyroid tissue (not recorded which). This clonotype originated in an adult man with Graves' hyperthyroidism. The chain is assembled from TRBV7-9 and TRBJ2-3, with no reliable assignment of the D segment. The CDR3 protein is CASSPPRRGDTQYF. The nucleotides are TGTGCCAGCAGCCCACCACGCCGTGGCGATACGCAGTATTTT.